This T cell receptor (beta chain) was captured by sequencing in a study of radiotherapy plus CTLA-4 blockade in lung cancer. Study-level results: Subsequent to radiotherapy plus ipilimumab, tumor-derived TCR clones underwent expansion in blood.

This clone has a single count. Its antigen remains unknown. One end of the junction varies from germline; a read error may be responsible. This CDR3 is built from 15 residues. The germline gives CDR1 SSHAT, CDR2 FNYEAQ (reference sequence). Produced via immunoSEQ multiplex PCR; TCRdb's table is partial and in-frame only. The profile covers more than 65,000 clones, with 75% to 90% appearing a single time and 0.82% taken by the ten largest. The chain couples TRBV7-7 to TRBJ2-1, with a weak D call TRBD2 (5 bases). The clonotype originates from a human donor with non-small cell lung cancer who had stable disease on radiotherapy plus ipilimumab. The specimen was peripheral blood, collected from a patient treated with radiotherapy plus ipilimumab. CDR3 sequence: CASSSGGTAYNEQFF. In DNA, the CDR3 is TGTGCTAGCAGCAGCGGCGGAACCGCCTACAATGAGCAGTTCTTC.